This TCR beta chain stems from a study of T cell responses to AZD1222 COVID-19 vaccine. This clone was recorded a few times. Its antigen remains unknown. Broader study findings: Clonal diversity may have been underestimated in mostly white British donors. Reportedly, nearly half the spike-specific TCRs target unmutated variant regions. Increases in Spike-specific TCR breadth and depth were seen after two AZD1222 doses.

Only in-frame clones appear in the TCRdb table, and some are missing; sequencing was by immunoSEQ multiplex PCR. The profile shows 150,000 to 200,000 clones, 70% to 90% of them singletons. This CDR3 has 13 amino acids. V was clipped by 1 base and J by 6 bases, with 9 bases between them. CDR1 is LNHDA and CDR2 is SQIVND in the germline V gene (reference sequence). The chain couples TRBV19 to TRBJ1-2; no clear D gene. The specimen was peripheral blood, collected 28 days after the second AZD1222 dose. The sequence was collected from an adult who received the AZD1222 COVID-19 vaccine. CDR3 sequence: CASSIGSGDGYTF. CDR3 DNA: TGTGCCAGTAGTATAGGATCGGGTGATGGCTACACCTTC.